The rows below give T cell receptor beta chains drawn from one sample of a study of T cell responses to AZD1222 COVID-19 vaccine. The repertoire was sequenced with immunoSEQ multiplex PCR; TCRdb's copy has only in-frame clones and lacks some. Counted here are 150,000 to 200,000 clones, approximately 90% occurring once; the ten biggest clones make up 6.9%. Material: peripheral blood, obtained on day 0 of AZD1222 vaccination. The source of these receptors is an adult in good health. The CDR3 runs from the conserved cysteine through the conserved F or W. D genes are given only for firm matches. Expanded clones are given a class, and other clones once, few, many or no size at all.

cdr3_length	clone_size	j_call	d_call	v_call	cdr3_aa	cdr3_nt
15	few	TRBJ1-2	TRBD1	TRBV28	CASSLPDRGLGGYTF	TGTGCCAGCAGTTTACCCGACAGGGGTTTGGGGGGCTACACCTTC
14	once	TRBJ1-6	-	TRBV6-5	CASRLEGRNSPLHF	TGTGCCAGCCGCTTGGAGGGGCGAAATTCACCCCTCCACTTT
16	-	TRBJ2-7	TRBD2	TRBV3-1/TRBV3-2	CASSQDRTSGGGEQYF	TGTGCCAGCAGCCAAGATAGAACTAGCGGGGGTGGCGAGCAGTACTTC
17	-	TRBJ2-2	TRBD2	TRBV3-1/TRBV3-2	CASSRKVRGGLTGELFF	TGTGCCAGCAGCCGAAAGGTGCGGGGGGGCCTCACCGGGGAGCTGTTTTTT
14	-	TRBJ1-5	-	TRBV5-5	CASSGSGPNQPQHF	TGTGCCAGCAGCGGTAGTGGCCCTAATCAGCCCCAGCATTTT
16	-	TRBJ1-2	-	TRBV3-1/TRBV3-2	CASSSRRSLTPYGYTF	TGTGCCAGCAGCTCCCGTCGGTCCCTCACGCCCTATGGCTACACCTTC
16	few	TRBJ2-2	-	TRBV11-3	CASSPLGGADTGELFF	TGTGCCAGCAGCCCCCTGGGGGGCGCCGACACCGGGGAGCTGTTTTTT
11	-	TRBJ1-2	-	TRBV25-1	CASSESLRYTF	TGTGCCAGCAGTGAATCCCTACGCTACACCTTC
13	few	TRBJ1-3	TRBD1	TRBV30	CAWSRGPGNTIYF	TGTGCCTGGAGCAGGGGGCCTGGAAACACCATATATTTT
18	few	TRBJ1-5	TRBD1	TRBV10-3	CAISGTGGEPYSNQPQHF	TGTGCCATCAGTGGGACAGGGGGTGAACCCTATAGCAATCAGCCCCAGCATTTT
16	-	TRBJ2-1	-	TRBV6-2/TRBV6-3	CASSYDRSDRNNEQFF	TGTGCCAGCAGTTACGACCGGAGCGACAGAAACAATGAGCAGTTCTTC
13	few	TRBJ1-1	TRBD1	TRBV2	CASRDRGNTEAFF	TGTGCCAGCAGGGACAGGGGGAACACTGAAGCTTTCTTT
17	-	TRBJ1-5	-	TRBV4-2	CASSQWGGRPSNQPQHF	TGTGCCAGCAGCCAATGGGGGGGGCGCCCTAGCAATCAGCCCCAGCATTTT
13	-	TRBJ2-7	-	TRBV2	CASDEGEIHEQYF	TGTGCCAGCGATGAAGGAGAAATCCACGAGCAGTACTTC
16	-	TRBJ1-2	TRBD1	TRBV4-2	CASSQDHRQGAGGYTF	TGTGCCAGCAGCCAAGATCACCGCCAGGGGGCGGGGGGCTACACCTTC
15	-	TRBJ2-3	TRBD1	TRBV6-5	CASNQGASSTDTQYF	TGTGCCAGCAACCAGGGGGCTTCGAGCACAGATACGCAGTATTTT
11	once	TRBJ1-1	-	TRBV29-1	CSARQTNEAFF	TGCAGCGCCCGACAGACTAATGAAGCTTTCTTT
15	-	TRBJ2-7	TRBD2	TRBV7-2	CASSLGGGDAYEQYF	TGTGCCAGCAGCTTAGGCGGGGGGGATGCCTACGAGCAGTACTTC
17	-	TRBJ2-5	TRBD2	TRBV5-1	CASSLSPQAGGGETQYF	TGCGCCAGCAGCTTGTCCCCGCAAGCGGGGGGGGGAGAGACCCAGTACTTC
10	-	TRBJ2-3	-	TRBV20-1	CSAPTDTQYF	TGCAGTGCCCCCACAGATACGCAGTATTTT
15	-	TRBJ1-2	-	TRBV7-9	CASSLASGSHYGYTF	TGTGCCAGCAGCTTAGCGTCGGGCAGTCACTATGGCTACACCTTC
20	-	TRBJ2-3	TRBD1	TRBV5-4	CASSPLAGQGVLLDTDTQYF	TGTGCCAGCAGCCCATTGGCGGGACAGGGGGTTTTATTGGACACAGATACGCAGTATTTT
15	-	TRBJ2-2	TRBD2	TRBV19	CASTGTRVNTGELFF	TGTGCCAGTACGGGGACTAGGGTGAACACCGGGGAGCTGTTTTTT
14	-	TRBJ1-2	-	TRBV9	CASSVGGGLRGYTF	TGTGCCAGCAGCGTAGGAGGGGGGCTGAGAGGCTACACCTTC
13	many	TRBJ1-1	-	TRBV30	CAWSVDTNTEAFF	TGTGCCTGGAGTGTTGATACCAACACTGAAGCTTTCTTT
17	-	TRBJ2-3	TRBD2	TRBV4-2	CASSQGGASGGPDTQYF	TGTGCCAGCAGCCAAGGAGGGGCTAGCGGTGGTCCGGATACGCAGTATTTT
15	-	TRBJ1-2	-	TRBV2	CASSEGSSIRYGYTF	TGTGCCAGCAGTGAGGGGTCCTCGATACGCTATGGCTACACCTTC
14	-	TRBJ2-7	-	TRBV4-3	CASSLEGHSYEQYF	TGCGCCAGCAGCCTAGAGGGACACTCCTACGAGCAGTACTTC
12	-	TRBJ1-1	-	TRBV29-1	CSSNGGVTEAFF	TGCAGCTCCAATGGGGGCGTCACTGAAGCTTTCTTT
14	-	TRBJ2-3	-	TRBV3-1/TRBV3-2	CATTSDGSTDTQYF	TGTGCCACCACGTCTGACGGTAGCACAGATACGCAGTATTTT
13	-	TRBJ1-2	TRBD1	TRBV5-8	CASSLTGTPGYTF	TGTGCCAGCAGCCTGACAGGGACGCCCGGCTACACCTTC
17	-	TRBJ2-1	TRBD2	TRBV4-3	CASSLPTSGGEGNEQFF	TGCGCCAGCAGCCTACCGACTAGCGGGGGGGAAGGGAATGAGCAGTTCTTC
15	-	TRBJ1-1	-	TRBV28	CASSPGLFSDTEAFF	TGTGCCAGCAGTCCCGGTTTATTCAGCGACACTGAAGCTTTCTTT
15	-	TRBJ1-3	-	TRBV28	CASSFAGSSGNTIYF	TGTGCCAGCAGTTTTGCCGGGAGCTCTGGAAACACCATATATTTT
13	-	TRBJ1-6	-	TRBV5-1	CASHQNGNSPLHF	TGCGCCAGCCACCAAAACGGTAATTCACCCCTCCACTTT
17	-	TRBJ2-2	-	TRBV10-1	CASSGVYRVENTGELFF	TGCGCCAGCAGTGGGGTCTACAGGGTCGAGAACACCGGGGAGCTGTTTTTT
13	-	TRBJ1-5	-	TRBV19	CASREQGFQPQHF	TGTGCCAGTAGGGAACAGGGTTTTCAGCCCCAGCATTTT
15	-	TRBJ2-1	-	TRBV21-1	CASSNGTGGYNEQFF	TGTGCCAGCAGCAATGGGACAGGGGGATACAATGAGCAGTTCTTC
14	once	TRBJ1-1	-	TRBV5-6	CASSLGPGNTEAFF	TGTGCCAGCAGCTTGGGGCCGGGGAACACTGAAGCTTTCTTT
13	-	TRBJ2-1	-	TRBV29-1	CSGRKEAGYEQFF	TGCAGTGGCCGAAAGGAAGCCGGGTATGAGCAGTTCTTC
16	-	TRBJ1-6	TRBD1	TRBV5-4	CASSPGRDSYNSPLHF	TGTGCCAGCAGTCCTGGGCGGGACAGTTATAATTCACCCCTCCACTTT
18	-	TRBJ2-2	TRBD2	TRBV13	CASSDGTSEWSGAGELFF	TGTGCCAGCAGCGATGGGACTAGTGAGTGGAGCGGTGCCGGGGAGCTGTTTTTT
13	-	TRBJ2-7	TRBD2	TRBV5-4	CASSQTSAYEQYF	TGTGCCAGCAGCCAAACTAGCGCCTACGAGCAGTACTTC
12	-	TRBJ1-4	-	TRBV29-1	CSVGVGSEKLFF	TGCAGCGTTGGAGTAGGAAGCGAAAAACTGTTTTTT
17	-	TRBJ2-6	-	TRBV5-1	CASSKGQLALGANVLTF	TGCGCCAGCAGCAAAGGACAGTTAGCCCTTGGGGCCAACGTCCTGACTTTC
13	-	TRBJ2-1	-	TRBV6-5	CASYLEVDNEQFF	TGTGCCAGCTACCTTGAGGTCGACAATGAGCAGTTCTTC
13	-	TRBJ1-4	TRBD1	TRBV27	CASSFNRGEKLFF	TGTGCCAGCAGTTTCAACAGGGGGGAAAAACTGTTTTTT
12	-	TRBJ2-1	-	TRBV15	CATSRGGDEQFF	TGTGCCACCAGCAGAGGCGGGGATGAGCAGTTCTTC